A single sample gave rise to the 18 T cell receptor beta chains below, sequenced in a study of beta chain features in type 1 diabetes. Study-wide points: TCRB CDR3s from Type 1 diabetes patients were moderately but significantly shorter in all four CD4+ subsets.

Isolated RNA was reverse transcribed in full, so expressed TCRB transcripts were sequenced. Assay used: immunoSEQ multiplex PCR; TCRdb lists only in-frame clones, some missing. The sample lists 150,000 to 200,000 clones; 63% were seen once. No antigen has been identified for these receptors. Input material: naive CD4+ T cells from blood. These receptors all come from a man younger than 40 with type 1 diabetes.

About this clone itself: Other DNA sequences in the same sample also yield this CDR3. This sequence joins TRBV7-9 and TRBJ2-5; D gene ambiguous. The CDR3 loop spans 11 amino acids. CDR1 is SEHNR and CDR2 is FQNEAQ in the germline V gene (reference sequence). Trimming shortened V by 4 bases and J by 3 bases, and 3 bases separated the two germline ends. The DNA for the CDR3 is TGTGCCAGCAGCTCAGAAGAGACCCAGTACTTC. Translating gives CASSSEETQYF.

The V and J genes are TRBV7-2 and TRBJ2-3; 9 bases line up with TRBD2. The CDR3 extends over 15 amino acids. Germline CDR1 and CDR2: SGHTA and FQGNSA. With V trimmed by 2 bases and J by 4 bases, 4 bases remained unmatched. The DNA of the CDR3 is TGTGCCAGCAGCTTATCGGCGGGGGGGCCAGATACGCAGTATTTT. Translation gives CASSLSAGGPDTQYF.

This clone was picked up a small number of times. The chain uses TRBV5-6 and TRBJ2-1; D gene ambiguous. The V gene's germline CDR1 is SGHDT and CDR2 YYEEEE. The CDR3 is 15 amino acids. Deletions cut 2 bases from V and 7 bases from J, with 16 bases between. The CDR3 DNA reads TGTGCCAGCAGCTTTACCTCCGGCGGATGGAATGAGCAGTTCTTC. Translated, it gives CASSFTSGGWNEQFF.

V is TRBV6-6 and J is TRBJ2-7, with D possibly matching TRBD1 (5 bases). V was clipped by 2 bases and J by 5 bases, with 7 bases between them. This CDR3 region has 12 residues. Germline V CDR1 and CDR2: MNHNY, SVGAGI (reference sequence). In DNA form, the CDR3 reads TGTGCCAGCAGTTACACAGGTCACGAGCAGTACTTC. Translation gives CASSYTGHEQYF.

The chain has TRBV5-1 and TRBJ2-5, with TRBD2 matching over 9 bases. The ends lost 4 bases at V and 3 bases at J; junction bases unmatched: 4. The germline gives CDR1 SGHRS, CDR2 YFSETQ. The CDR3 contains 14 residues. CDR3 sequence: CASSTSSGEETQYF. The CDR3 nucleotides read TGCGCCAGCAGCACTTCTAGCGGGGAAGAGACCCAGTACTTC.

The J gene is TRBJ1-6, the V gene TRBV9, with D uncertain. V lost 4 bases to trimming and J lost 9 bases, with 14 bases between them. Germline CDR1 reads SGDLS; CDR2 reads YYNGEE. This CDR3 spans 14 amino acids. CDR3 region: CASSQERGSSPLHF. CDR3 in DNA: TGTGCCAGCAGCCAAGAGCGTGGGAGTTCACCCCTCCACTTT.

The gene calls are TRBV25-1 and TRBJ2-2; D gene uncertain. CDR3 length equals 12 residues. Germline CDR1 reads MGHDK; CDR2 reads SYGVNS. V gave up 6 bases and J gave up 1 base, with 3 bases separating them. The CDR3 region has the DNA TGTGCCAGCAGAGAGAACACCGGGGAGCTGTTTTTT. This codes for CASRENTGELFF. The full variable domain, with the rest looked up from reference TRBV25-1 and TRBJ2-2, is EADIYQTPRYLVIGTGKKITLECSQTMGHDKMYWYQQDPGMELHLIHYSYGVNSTEKGDLSSESTVSRIRTEHFPLTLESARPSHTSQYLCASRENTGELFFGEGSRLTVL.

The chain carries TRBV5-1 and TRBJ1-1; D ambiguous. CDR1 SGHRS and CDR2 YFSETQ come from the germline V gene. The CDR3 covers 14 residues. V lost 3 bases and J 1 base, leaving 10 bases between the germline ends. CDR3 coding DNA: TGCGCCAGCAGCTCCTCCACCGCGAACACTGAAGCTTTCTTT. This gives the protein CASSSSTANTEAFF.

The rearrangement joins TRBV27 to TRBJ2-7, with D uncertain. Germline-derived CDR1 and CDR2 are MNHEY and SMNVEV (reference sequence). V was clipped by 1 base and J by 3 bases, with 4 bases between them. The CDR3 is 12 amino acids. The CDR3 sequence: CASSLYGYEQYF. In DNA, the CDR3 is TGTGCCAGCAGTTTATACGGCTACGAGCAGTACTTC.

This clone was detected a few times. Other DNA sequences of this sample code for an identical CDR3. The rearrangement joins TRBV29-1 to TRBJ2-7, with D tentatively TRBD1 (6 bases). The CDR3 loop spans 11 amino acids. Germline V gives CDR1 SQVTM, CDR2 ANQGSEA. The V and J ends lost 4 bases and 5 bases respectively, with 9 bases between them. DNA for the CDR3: TGCAGCGTTGGGCAGGGGAACGAGCAGTACTTC. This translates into CSVGQGNEQYF.

The DNA for the CDR3 is TGTGCCAGCAGCGCTCCGGCAAATTGGGGCACAGATACGCAGTATTTT. It translates to CASSAPANWGTDTQYF. The chain has TRBV7-9 and TRBJ2-3; the D is unclear. Trimming took 5 bases from V and 1 from J, leaving 16 bases between them. The CDR3 is made up of 16 amino acids. Germline CDR1 reads SEHNR; CDR2 reads FQNEAQ (reference sequence).

The CDR3 region has the DNA TGTGCCAGCAGCGTAGGGAGGGGCAGGGATACGCAGTATTTT. The encoded protein is CASSVGRGRDTQYF. The gene calls are TRBV9 and TRBJ2-3; weak D call: TRBD2 (6 bases). The germline CDR1 and CDR2 sequences are SGDLS and YYNGEE. The CDR3 is 14 residues long. Between the trimmed V and J ends, which lost 0 bases and 6 bases, there was a span of 11 bases.

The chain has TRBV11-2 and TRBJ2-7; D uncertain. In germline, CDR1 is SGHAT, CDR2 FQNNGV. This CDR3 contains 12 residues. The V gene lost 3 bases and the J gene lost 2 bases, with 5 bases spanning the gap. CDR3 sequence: CASSFGPYEQYF. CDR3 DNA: TGTGCCAGCAGCTTCGGACCCTACGAGCAGTACTTC.

CDR3 protein: CASSLVLANEQFF. CDR3 DNA sequence: TGTGCCAGCAGCTTAGTATTAGCGAATGAGCAGTTCTTC. The V and J genes are TRBV7-9 and TRBJ2-1; D may be TRBD2 (5 bases). The ends were cut back, 1 base at V and 7 bases at J, with 8 bases in the middle. The CDR3 is 13 residues long. The germline V gene has CDR1 SEHNR and CDR2 FQNEAQ (reference sequence).

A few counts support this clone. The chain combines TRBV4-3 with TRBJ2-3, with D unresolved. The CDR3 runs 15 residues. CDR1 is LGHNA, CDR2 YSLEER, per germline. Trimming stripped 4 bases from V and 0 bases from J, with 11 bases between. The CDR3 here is CASSPSGGSTDTQYF. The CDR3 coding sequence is TGCGCCAGCAGCCCATCGGGCGGCAGCACAGATACGCAGTATTTT.

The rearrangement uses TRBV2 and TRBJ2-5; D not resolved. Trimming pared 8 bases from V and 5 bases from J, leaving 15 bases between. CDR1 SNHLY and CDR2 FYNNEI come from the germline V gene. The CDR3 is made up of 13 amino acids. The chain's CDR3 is CASGRRHGETQYF. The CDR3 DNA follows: TGTGCCAGCGGGCGGCGACACGGGGAGACCCAGTACTTC.

This chain's CDR3 is CASSVALTGWNTGELFF. In DNA, the CDR3 is TGTGCCAGCAGCGTAGCCCTGACAGGGTGGAACACCGGGGAGCTGTTTTTT. This chain connects TRBV9 to TRBJ2-2; the match to TRBD1 covers 7 bases. CDR3 length equals 17 residues. The germline gives CDR1 SGDLS, CDR2 YYNGEE. V dropped 0 bases and J dropped 1; count of bases not matched to a gene: 6. The full variable domain, with the rest looked up from reference TRBV9 and TRBJ2-2, is DSGVTQTPKHLITATGQRVTLRCSPRSGDLSVYWYQQSLDQGLQFLIQYYNGEERAKGNILERFSAQQFPDLHSELNLSSLELGDSALYFCASSVALTGWNTGELFFGEGSRLTVL.

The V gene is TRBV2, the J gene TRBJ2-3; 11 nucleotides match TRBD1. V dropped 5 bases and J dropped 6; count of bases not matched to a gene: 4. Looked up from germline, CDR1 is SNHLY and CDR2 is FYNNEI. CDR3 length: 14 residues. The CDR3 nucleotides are TGTGCCAGCAGTAAGGGACAGGGGGTGGATACGCAGTATTTT. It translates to CASSKGQGVDTQYF.